This T cell receptor (beta chain) appears in the sequencing data of a study of cytomegalovirus exposure and HLA in healthy donors. Overall study: In a later analysis, the 120 or so validation repertoires were reported to have used the same platform as the roughly 600 first-cohort repertoires. Study-level points and caveats: Cytomegalovirus association was listed for 150 or so TCR beta chains. A few of the chains that were CMV-associated were confirmed in vitro to be specific for CMV antigens.

An approximately 120-subject validation cohort, separate from the approximately 610-subject first cohort, supplied the donors. The CDR3 extends over 13 amino acids. CDR1 SNHLY and CDR2 FYNNEI come from the germline V gene. V lost 11 bases to trimming and J lost 4 bases; unmatched junction nucleotides: 8. In the case of this clone: Its target is not known.

Sequencing used immunoSEQ multiplex PCR; TCRdb keeps in-frame clones, though not all of them. The sample holds about 280,000 clones, 85% to 90% seen once. The sequencing input was PBMCs. V usage is TRBV2 and J usage is TRBJ2-1, with TRBD2 matching over 7 bases. The receptor was isolated from a woman under 30 in good health and CMV-seronegative. The CDR3 nucleotides are TGTGCCCTCAGGGCTAGCGGTTACAATGAGCAGTTCTTC. The encoded protein is CALRASGYNEQFF.